A single sample is the source of the 12 T cell receptor beta chains below, sequenced in a study of OX40 agonist ivuxolimab in advanced cancers. TCRdb's copy holds only in-frame clones and misses some; the assay was immunoSEQ multiplex PCR. The sample has about 81,000 clones; approximately 85% are singletons. Sequencing used CD4+ or CD8+ T cells sorted from blood, obtained in a trial of the OX40 agonist ivuxolimab. These receptors came from an adult with an advanced solid tumor such as melanoma, head and neck, liver or kidney cancer.

The chain employs TRBV5-1 and TRBJ2-6; 8 bases align to TRBD1. The CDR3 covers 20 residues. CDR1 SGHRS and CDR2 YFSETQ come from the germline V gene. V shed 2 bases, J shed 0 bases, and the junction held 13 bases outside the gene matches. The CDR3 sequence: CASSFTQGANTRSGANVLTF. The CDR3 DNA sequence: TGCGCCAGCAGCTTTACCCAGGGGGCAAACACGCGCTCTGGGGCCAACGTCCTGACTTTC.

The genes are TRBV28 and TRBJ2-7, with D perhaps matching TRBD2 (6 bases). This CDR3 has 14 amino acids. Looked up from germline, CDR1 is MDHEN and CDR2 is SYDVKM. V lost 5 bases and J 0 bases, leaving 11 bases between the germline ends. The CDR3 here is CASSIPGLSYEQYF. In DNA form, the CDR3 reads TGTGCCAGCAGTATACCGGGACTCTCCTACGAGCAGTACTTC. The whole variable domain, filled in from reference TRBV28 and TRBJ2-7, reads DVKVTQSSRYLVKRTGEKVFLECVQDMDHENMFWYRQDPGLGLRLIYFSYDVKMKEKGDIPEGYSVSREKKERFSLILESASTNQTSMYLCASSIPGLSYEQYFGPGTRLTVT.

V is TRBV2 and J is TRBJ1-1, with TRBD1 identical over 11 bases. CDR1 is SNHLY and CDR2 is FYNNEI in the germline V gene. With 4 bases clipped from V and 5 bases from J, the junction kept 12 bases outside the gene matches. This CDR3 has 17 amino acids. DNA of the CDR3: TGTGCCAGCAGTGGAAAGGGCGGGGACAGGGGGATAACTGAAGCTTTCTTT. Translated: CASSGKGGDRGITEAFF.

The chain recombines TRBV15 with TRBJ1-1; possible D gene TRBD1, 6 bases. Germline values: CDR1 LNHNV, CDR2 YYDKDF (reference sequence). This CDR3 has 15 residues. V lost 2 bases, J lost 1 base, and 11 bases lay in between. CDR3 in amino acids: CATSRPGQKNTEAFF. The CDR3 DNA sequence: TGTGCCACCAGCAGACCGGGACAAAAGAACACTGAAGCTTTCTTT.

V and J are TRBV6-4 and TRBJ1-6; no reliable D call. V shed 4 bases and J shed 10 bases, with 17 bases lying between them. The CDR3 totals 15 residues. Germline V gene lookup returns CDR1 MRHNA and CDR2 SNTAGT. In DNA form, the CDR3 reads TGTGCCAGCAGTGCAAAGGACGGGCCAGGATCACCCCTCCACTTT. As protein: CASSAKDGPGSPLHF.

The chain joins TRBV4-3 to TRBJ2-2, with 8 bases fitting TRBD1. After removal of 0 bases from V and 3 bases from J, the junction contained 18 bases not matched to a gene. This CDR3 spans 21 amino acids. Per germline, CDR1 LGHNA and CDR2 YSLEER. The CDR3 coding sequence is TGCGCCAGCAGCCAAGATACGACCCAAAGGACAGGGTGGGTGGACACCGGGGAGCTGTTTTTT. Translation gives CASSQDTTQRTGWVDTGELFF.

The chain links TRBV4-1 to TRBJ1-5; D not resolved. Germline CDR1 MGHRA, CDR2 YSYEKL. This CDR3 is 15 amino acids long. Trimming removed 1 base at V and 6 bases at J, with 13 bases between. The CDR3 sequence: CASSQGADVGQPQHF. CDR3 bases: TGCGCCAGCAGCCAAGGCGCGGACGTTGGTCAGCCCCAGCATTTT.

V is TRBV5-5 and J is TRBJ2-3; 9 nucleotides line up with TRBD2. The CDR3 covers 19 residues. Germline V gene lookup returns CDR1 SGHKS and CDR2 YYEKEE (reference sequence). V was clipped by 0 bases and J by 1 base; unmatched bases: 12. CDR3 in DNA: TGTGCCAGCAGCTTGGAGTTCGCTAGCGGGACGACTGGCACAGATACGCAGTATTTT. Its protein product is CASSLEFASGTTGTDTQYF.

This clone appeared once. The gene calls are TRBV5-4 and TRBJ1-5; maybe TRBD1 (5 bases). The CDR3 runs 15 residues. Germline V gene data show CDR1 as SGHNT and CDR2 as YYREEE (reference sequence). V dropped 2 bases and J dropped 1 base, with 10 bases sitting between them. The CDR3 DNA sequence: TGTGCCAGCAGCTTACTAGGGGTGAGCAATCAGCCCCAGCATTTT. Protein sequence: CASSLLGVSNQPQHF.

The CDR3 coding sequence is TGTGCCAGCAGCTTGACTAGCGGCACAGATACGCAGTATTTT. It specifies CASSLTSGTDTQYF. The chain joins TRBV5-4 to TRBJ2-3, with 7 bases matching TRBD2. This CDR3 contains 14 residues. The germline V gene has CDR1 SGHNT and CDR2 YYREEE (reference sequence). V shed 1 base, J shed 1 base, and the junction held 0 bases outside the gene matches.

The V gene is TRBV5-8, the J gene TRBJ1-1; D gene unclear. V lost 0 bases to trimming and J lost 0 bases, with 15 bases between them. The CDR3 is 17 amino acids. Looked up from germline, CDR1 is SGHTS and CDR2 is YDEGEE. CDR3: CASSLGGGRPMNTEAFF. Here the CDR3 DNA reads TGTGCCAGCAGCTTGGGCGGTGGTCGACCCATGAACACTGAAGCTTTCTTT.

The V gene is TRBV6-5, the J gene TRBJ2-5; unclear D gene. Germline V gene data show CDR1 as MNHEY and CDR2 as SVGAGI. The ends were cut back, 5 bases at V and 0 bases at J, with 13 bases in the middle. The CDR3 spans 15 residues. CDR3: CASSLILGNQETQYF. The CDR3, as DNA: TGTGCCAGCAGTCTGATCTTGGGCAACCAAGAGACCCAGTACTTC.